Following are 27 T cell receptor beta chains from one sample sequenced in a study of CD8+CD57+ T cells in acquired aplastic anemia. TCR beta VDJ and CDR3 were profiled, and genomic DNA was the template. Each CDR3 protein is one row after TCRdb ran MiXCR on the reads. The sample records around 220,000 distinct CDR3 sequences, about half being singletons. Patients picked for sequencing had shown CD8+CD57+ cell expansion detected by flow cytometry. Sequences were obtained from sorted CD4+, CD8+, or CD8+CD57+ T cells (not recorded which) from PBMCs. These receptors were collected from a human donor with aplastic anemia.

The chain couples TRBV20-1 to TRBJ2-7; 14 bases line up with TRBD2. V lost 5 bases to trimming and J lost 0 bases; unmatched junction nucleotides: 9. CDR1 is DFQATT and CDR2 is SNEGSKA in the germline V gene (reference sequence). The CDR3 sequence is 17 residues long. The CDR3 nucleotides read TGCAGTGCTCCGGGACTAGCGGGGGCCGGAAGCTCCTACGAGCAGTACTTC. Protein product: CSAPGLAGAGSSYEQYF.

This clonotype was seen a single time. V gene TRBV3-1 combines with J gene TRBJ2-7; 7 nucleotides match TRBD2. Trimming removed 3 bases from V and 2 bases from J; junction bases left unmatched: 7. Germline assignment: CDR1 LGHDT and CDR2 YNNKEL (reference sequence). CDR3 size: 15 residues. The CDR3 DNA is TGTGCCAGCAGCCATGGGAGGGAACTTACCTACGAGCAGTACTTC. Its translation: CASSHGRELTYEQYF.

This clonotype appeared many times. The chain recombines TRBV5-1 with TRBJ2-7; 9 positions match TRBD1. V lost 0 bases, J lost 5 bases, and 6 bases stayed unmatched. The length of the CDR3 is 15 residues. Germline-derived CDR1 and CDR2 are SGHRS and YFSETQ. As DNA, the CDR3 is TGCGCCAGCAGCTTGGCTACCGGGACAGGGAACGAGCAGTACTTC. Encoded protein: CASSLATGTGNEQYF.

V and J are TRBV7-2 and TRBJ2-5; D is possibly TRBD1 or TRBD2 (5 bases each). Trimming cost V 5 bases and J 1 base, with 8 bases left between them. The germline V gene encodes CDR1 SGHTA and CDR2 FQGNSA. The CDR3 loop spans 13 amino acids. The CDR3, as DNA: TGTGCCAGCAGCAGGGACCCCCAAGAGACCCAGTACTTC. It codes for CASSRDPQETQYF.

This clonotype was counted ten times or more. The chain couples TRBV11-2 to TRBJ2-6, with D possibly being TRBD1 (6 bases). The CDR3 extends over 15 amino acids. The germline CDR1 and CDR2 sequences are SGHAT and FQNNGV. V was pared by 3 bases and J by 0 bases, with 6 bases between. Here the CDR3 DNA reads TGTGCCAGCAGCTTCAGGGGCTCTGGGGCCAACGTCCTGACTTTC. It specifies CASSFRGSGANVLTF.

The CDR3 sequence is CASKDPVATDTQYF. CDR3 DNA: TGTGCCAGCAAAGATCCTGTAGCGACAGATACGCAGTATTTT. V usage is TRBV15 and J usage is TRBJ2-3; D is possibly TRBD2 (5 bases). V was shortened by 10 bases and J by 3 bases, with 17 bases between the two germline ends. This CDR3 is built from 14 residues. CDR1 LNHNV and CDR2 YYDKDF come from the germline V gene (reference sequence).

The CDR3 DNA reads as TGTGCCACCAGTGACGACCTAACGGAAATGGGGGAGCTGTTTTTT. This translates into CATSDDLTEMGELFF. This chain connects TRBV24-1 to TRBJ2-2; D gene uncertain. Germline CDR1 KGHDR, CDR2 SFDVKD. The CDR3 has 15 residues. The V end lost 4 bases, the J end lost 8 bases, and 16 bases lay between the germline ends.

This clonotype was recorded many times. V gene TRBV7-9 combines with J gene TRBJ2-5; 7 nucleotides match TRBD1. The CDR3 has 13 amino acids. CDR1 and CDR2 (germline): SEHNR, FQNEAQ (reference sequence). V shed 2 bases, J shed 4 bases, and the junction held 1 base outside the gene matches. The CDR3 DNA follows: TGTGCCAGCAGCTTAAACAGGGGAGAGACCCAGTACTTC. This gives the protein CASSLNRGETQYF.

The V gene is TRBV7-2, the J gene TRBJ2-5; TRBD2 agrees at 13 bases. Trimming took 6 bases from V and 3 from J; bases not matched to a gene: 4. In germline, CDR1 is SGHTA, CDR2 FQGNSA. CDR3 length: 15 amino acids. CDR3: CASRTSGGAEETQYF. The CDR3 bases are TGTGCCAGCAGAACTAGCGGGGGGGCAGAAGAGACCCAGTACTTC.

V is TRBV16 and J is TRBJ1-1; D gene ambiguous. The ends were cut back, 4 bases at V and 8 bases at J, with 17 bases in the middle. This CDR3 is 14 amino acids long. Germline values: CDR1 KGHSY, CDR2 FQNENV. The CDR3, as DNA: TGTGCCAGCAGCCCCCAATCACGGATTGGAGAAGCTTTCTTT. Translated, it gives CASSPQSRIGEAFF. The variable domain in full, completed from reference TRBV16 and TRBJ1-1, reads GEEVAQTPKHLVRGEGQKAKLYCAPIKGHSYVFWYQQVLKNEFKFLISFQNENVFDETGMPKERFSAKCLPNSPCSLEIQATKLEDSAVYFCASSPQSRIGEAFFGQGTRLTVV.

CDR3 DNA sequence: TGTGCCATCAGTGACCCCGGGACAGGGGACTACGGGGAGCTGTTTTTT. Translated, it gives CAISDPGTGDYGELFF. The chain recombines TRBV10-3 with TRBJ2-2; the match to TRBD1 covers 10 bases. Germline V gene data show CDR1 as ENHRY and CDR2 as SYGVKD. V dropped 3 bases and J dropped 7; count of bases not matched to a gene: 8. The length of the CDR3 is 16 residues.

The table lists this clonotype with a few counts. A much more abundant neighbour one base away suggests this may be a read error. V usage is TRBV7-9 and J usage is TRBJ2-1; D is possibly TRBD2 (7 bases). Germline V lookup: CDR1 SEHNR, CDR2 FQNEAQ (reference sequence). V was clipped by 5 bases and J by 0 bases, with 23 bases between them. The CDR3 has 19 residues. CDR3 DNA: TGTGCCAGCAGCCCACGACTAACGGGGGGCCTAGCCTCCTACAATGAGCAGTTCTTC. Amino acids: CASSPRLTGGLASYNEQFF. The full variable domain, with the rest looked up from reference TRBV7-9 and TRBJ2-1, is DTGVSQNPRHKITKRGQNVTFRCDPISEHNRLYWYRQTLGQGPEFLTYFQNEAQLEKSRLLSDRFSAERPKGSFSTLEIQRTEQGDSAMYLCASSPRLTGGLASYNEQFFGPGTRLTVL.

This clonotype was seen repeatedly, ten times or more. This rearrangement joins TRBV19 to TRBJ1-4; 9 bases fit TRBD1. V shed 1 base, J shed 5 bases, and the junction held 2 bases outside the gene matches. The CDR3 is 15 amino acids. Germline CDR1 reads LNHDA; CDR2 reads SQIVND (reference sequence). The CDR3 is CASSIGTGANEKLFF. The CDR3 DNA sequence: TGTGCCAGTAGTATAGGGACAGGGGCCAATGAAAAACTGTTTTTT.

This clonotype came up many times. The chain has TRBV7-9 and TRBJ1-5; 7 bases are shared with TRBD1. Trimming took 3 bases from V and 5 from J; bases not matched to a gene: 4. The germline V gene encodes CDR1 SEHNR and CDR2 FQNEAQ (reference sequence). The CDR3 covers 14 residues. The CDR3 nucleotides are TGTGCCAGCAGCTTTACCACAGGGGATCAGCCCCAGCATTTT. Encoded protein: CASSFTTGDQPQHF.

This clonotype was detected a few times. The CDR3 sequence is CASSPAGGPINEQYF. As DNA, the CDR3 is TGTGCCAGCAGCCCAGCGGGGGGGCCGATCAATGAGCAGTACTTC. The V call is TRBV7-9, the J call TRBJ2-7; 10 nucleotides align to TRBD2. The CDR3 totals 15 residues. With 5 bases clipped from V and 7 bases from J, the junction kept 11 bases outside the gene matches. Per germline, CDR1 SEHNR and CDR2 FQNEAQ (reference sequence).

The rearrangement links TRBV5-1 to TRBJ1-6; 10 bases are shared with TRBD1. Germline V gene data show CDR1 as SGHRS and CDR2 as YFSETQ. The CDR3 runs to 16 residues. Trimming took 4 bases from V and 7 from J; bases not matched to a gene: 8. The CDR3 DNA reads as TGCGCCAGCAGCACCGCCCGGACAGGGGGGAATTCACCCCTCCACTTT. It encodes CASSTARTGGNSPLHF.

The table lists this clonotype with a count of one. CDR3: CSASDGPTDTQYF. Here the CDR3 DNA reads TGCAGTGCTAGCGACGGACCCACAGATACGCAGTATTTT. The gene calls are TRBV20-1 and TRBJ2-3, with D hard to call. The CDR3 loop spans 13 amino acids. Germline lookup yields CDR1 DFQATT and CDR2 SNEGSKA (reference sequence). Trimming removed 3 bases from V and 2 bases from J, with 9 bases in between.

Comments on this clonotype: A much larger clone differs from this one at a single base, so this may be a read error. As the CDR3 is not closed by the conserved phenylalanine or tryptophan, this likely results from a read error. The chain combines TRBV5-6 with TRBJ1-5, with 11 bases matching TRBD1. The CDR3 consists of 18 residues. The V gene end was trimmed by 1 base and the J gene end by 4 bases; junction bases not matched to a gene: 10. Germline CDR1 reads SGHDT; CDR2 reads YYEEEE. DNA for the CDR3: TGTGCCAGCAGCTTGATCGGGGGTGGGACAGGGGGAAATCAGCCCCAGCATCTT. Protein sequence: CASSLIGGGTGGNQPQHL.

This clonotype was recorded a few times. This may come from a read error, since a much larger clone is one base off. V and J are TRBV3-1 and TRBJ1-5; the D is unclear. The V end lost 0 bases, the J end lost 0 bases, and 3 bases lay between the germline ends. Germline CDR1 and CDR2: LGHDT and YNNKEL (reference sequence). The CDR3 is 14 amino acids. The CDR3 nucleotides are TGTGCCAGCAGCCAAGATTATAGCAATCAGCCCCAGCATTTT. Its translation: CASSQDYSNQPQHF.

Concerning this clonotype: This may arise from a read error, as a much more abundant clone is one base away. This chain connects TRBV7-9 to TRBJ1-2; 7 bases are shared with TRBD1. Germline-derived CDR1 and CDR2 are SEHNR and FQNEAQ (reference sequence). CDR3 length: 14 amino acids. Here the CDR3 DNA reads TGTGCCAGCAGCAACCGGGACAGAATCTATGGCTACGCCTTC. Translated: CASSNRDRIYGYAF.

A note on this clonotype: The junction and the germline gene differ at one end; a read error may be behind it. The chain employs TRBV9 and TRBJ1-4; D is ambiguous. CDR3 length: 13 residues. Germline CDR1 SGDLS, CDR2 YYNGEE. CDR3 sequence reads: CASSQYGDEKLFF. The CDR3 coding sequence is TGCGCCAGCAGCCAGTACGGGGATGAAAAACTGTTTTTT. The whole variable domain, remainder taken from reference TRBV9 and TRBJ1-4, is DSGVTQTPKHLITATGQRVTLRCSPRSGDLSVYWYQQSLDQGLQFLIQYYNGEERAKGNILERFSAQQFPDLHSELNLSSLELGDSALYFCASSQYGDEKLFFGSGTQLSVL.

Points on this clonotype: A single base separates this from a much larger clone, so it may be a read error. The CDR3 sequence: CASSREAAGCTF. In DNA, the CDR3 is TGTGCCAGCAGCCGGGAGGCCGCCGGCTGCACCTTC. This rearrangement joins TRBV11-2 to TRBJ1-2; the D is unclear. The CDR3 runs 12 residues. CDR1 SGHAT and CDR2 FQNNGV come from the germline V gene.

For the CDR3, the DNA is TGTGCCAGCAGCTTGGTGAGAGGGGGCCGGGACAATGAGCAGTTCTTC. Translation gives CASSLVRGGRDNEQFF. The chain employs TRBV5-8 and TRBJ2-1, with 7 bases identical to TRBD1. Germline V gene lookup returns CDR1 SGHTS and CDR2 YDEGEE. After removal of 0 bases from V and 5 bases from J, the junction contained 8 bases not matched to a gene. The CDR3 spans 16 residues.

The chain has TRBV19 and TRBJ1-1; D ambiguous. Deletions cut 2 bases from V and 6 bases from J, with 7 bases between. This CDR3 region has 12 residues. Germline V gives CDR1 LNHDA, CDR2 SQIVND (reference sequence). The DNA of the CDR3 is TGTGCCAGTAGTATAATTGGGGCTGAAGCTTTCTTT. It specifies CASSIIGAEAFF.

The chain joins TRBV7-8 to TRBJ2-2, with a possible D match to TRBD2 (5 bases). The CDR3 extends over 14 amino acids. Germline lookup yields CDR1 SGHVS and CDR2 FQNEAQ. Trimming stripped 3 bases from V and 7 bases from J, with 12 bases between. The CDR3 region is CASSFIGVGGELFF. CDR3 in DNA: TGTGCCAGCAGCTTCATCGGGGTCGGCGGGGAGCTGTTTTTT. The full variable domain, its missing parts supplied by reference TRBV7-8 and TRBJ2-2, is GAGVSQSPRYKVAKRGQDVALRCDPISGHVSLFWYQQALGQGPEFLTYFQNEAQLDKSGLPSDRFFAERPEGSVSTLKIQRTQQEDSAVYLCASSFIGVGGELFFGEGSRLTVL.

Of note for this clonotype: Because the CDR3 is missing its conserved closing phenylalanine or tryptophan, this is likely a read error. This chain connects TRBV6-6 to TRBJ2-5; 10 nucleotides match TRBD1. CDR1 and CDR2 from the germline V gene are MNHNY and SVGAGI (reference sequence). The ends lost 0 bases at V and 4 bases at J; junction bases unmatched: 5. The CDR3 contains 16 residues. In DNA, the CDR3 is TGTGCCAGCAGTTACTCTCCAGGGACAGGGGCAGAGACCCAGTACCTC. This translates into CASSYSPGTGAETQYL.

This clonotype was seen repeatedly, ten times or more. This sequence joins TRBV7-2 and TRBJ2-5; 8 bases align to TRBD2. Germline CDR1 reads SGHTA; CDR2 reads FQGNSA. This CDR3 has 13 residues. The ends lost 6 bases at V and 7 bases at J; junction bases unmatched: 7. CDR3 DNA sequence: TGTGCCAGCAGGGATAGCGGGGAAGGGACCCAGTACTTC. Its protein is CASRDSGEGTQYF. Based on the CDR3 plus reference TRBV7-2 and TRBJ2-5, the full variable domain is GAGVSQSPSNKVTEKGKDVELRCDPISGHTALYWYRQSLGQGLEFLIYFQGNSAPDKSGLPSDRFSAERTGGSVSTLTIQRTQQEDSAVYLCASRDSGEGTQYFGPGTRLLVL.